The 13 T cell receptor beta chains below were found in one sample sequenced in a study of beta chain features in type 1 diabetes. Reverse transcription of all isolated RNA meant that expressed TCRB transcripts were sequenced. Profiled with immunoSEQ multiplex PCR; TCRdb holds only in-frame clones, not every one. Among about 900,000 clones listed, 17% were seen once. Sequencing used naive CD4+ T cells from blood. The receptors here all came from a woman aged 18-29 years in good health.

The V call is TRBV28, the J call TRBJ2-7; tentatively, D is TRBD1 (6 bases). Germline CDR1 and CDR2: MDHEN and SYDVKM. The CDR3 totals 16 residues. Trimming pared 1 base from V and 3 bases from J, leaving 16 bases between. The CDR3 region has the DNA TGTGCCAGCAGTTTATCCTTGGACAGACTAAACTACGAGCAGTACTTC. Amino acids: CASSLSLDRLNYEQYF.

The chain couples TRBV6-5 to TRBJ2-7; TRBD2 matches at 7 bases. Germline assignment: CDR1 MNHEY and CDR2 SVGAGI. V lost 6 bases, J lost 3 bases, and 11 bases stayed unmatched. CDR3 size: 15 residues. This chain's CDR3 is CASSRGDGVFYEQYF. The DNA of the CDR3 is TGTGCCAGCAGCCGGGGGGACGGCGTTTTCTACGAGCAGTACTTC.

This clone has only a few counts. In nucleotides, the CDR3 is TGCGCCAGCAGCCGCCTGGGTTTGGACGGCTACACAGATACGCAGTATTTT. Protein product: CASSRLGLDGYTDTQYF. V gene TRBV4-1 combines with J gene TRBJ2-3, with D unresolved. CDR3 size: 17 residues. The germline gives CDR1 MGHRA, CDR2 YSYEKL. V was clipped by 4 bases and J by 2 bases, with 19 bases between them.

This clone was counted only a few times. This chain connects TRBV18 to TRBJ2-1; 7 nucleotides match TRBD2. V lost 8 bases, J lost 5 bases, and 9 bases stayed unmatched. There are 14 residues in the CDR3. The germline V gene encodes CDR1 KGHSH and CDR2 LQKENI. In DNA, the CDR3 is TGTGCCAGCAGATTTAGCGGGCTAGACAATGAGCAGTTCTTC. This codes for CASRFSGLDNEQFF.

This clone was observed a handful of times. This rearrangement joins TRBV10-3 to TRBJ2-1, with 7 positions matching TRBD2. The germline CDR1 and CDR2 sequences are ENHRY and SYGVKD. This CDR3 is 15 amino acids long. J gave up 2 bases and V 3 bases, and 4 bases lay outside the gene matches. The CDR3 loop reads CAISDRAGAYNEQFF. In DNA, the CDR3 is TGTGCCATCAGTGATCGGGCGGGAGCCTACAATGAGCAGTTCTTC.

The gene calls are TRBV2 and TRBJ2-7; possibly TRBD1 or TRBD2 for D (5 bases each). Trimming took off 2 bases at V and 4 bases at J, with 18 bases between the two ends. Germline CDR1 reads SNHLY; CDR2 reads FYNNEI. This CDR3 comprises 16 residues. CDR3 residues: CASSEMGRDPRYEQYF. CDR3 sequence (DNA): TGTGCCAGCAGTGAAATGGGTCGGGACCCTCGTTACGAGCAGTACTTC.

The chain recombines TRBV21-1 with TRBJ1-2; the D call of TRBD1 is as the table states it, not checked on the DNA. TRBV21-1 constitutes a pseudogene. This CDR3 spans 17 amino acids. CDR3 protein: CASSKDGSVHREQGYTF. The CDR3 DNA reads as TGTGCCAGCAGCAAAGACGGATCGGTTCACAGGGAGCAGGGCTACACCTTC.

The rearrangement uses TRBV9 and TRBJ2-7, with 7 positions matching TRBD2. V trimming: 3 bases; J trimming: 6 bases; junction bases outside the gene matches: 15. Germline assignment: CDR1 SGDLS and CDR2 YYNGEE. This CDR3 has 16 residues. CDR3 in amino acids: CASSAGGLGGRGEQYF. The CDR3 DNA is TGTGCCAGCAGCGCCGGTGGACTAGGAGGGAGAGGCGAGCAGTACTTC.

The rearrangement links TRBV19 to TRBJ2-3; no reliable D call. V was pared by 10 bases and J by 2 bases, with 16 bases between. The germline CDR1 and CDR2 sequences are LNHDA and SQIVND (reference sequence). This CDR3 is 14 amino acids long. In DNA form, the CDR3 reads TGTGCCACCCGGACCGCATCGGCCACAGATACGCAGTATTTT. Its protein is CATRTASATDTQYF. The whole variable domain, filled in from reference TRBV19 and TRBJ2-3, reads DGGITQSPKYLFRKEGQNVTLSCEQNLNHDAMYWYRQDPGQGLRLIYYSQIVNDFQKGDIAEGYSVSREKKESFPLTVTSAQKNPTAFYLCATRTASATDTQYFGPGTRLTVL.

The CDR3 nucleotides read TGTGCCAGCAGCTTGACAGTCCAAGAGACCCAGTACTTC. This encodes CASSLTVQETQYF. The rearrangement links TRBV11-3 to TRBJ2-5; TRBD1 might be the D (5 bases). The CDR3 covers 13 residues. Looked up from germline, CDR1 is SGHNT and CDR2 is YENEEA. V lost 3 bases and J lost 1, with 6 bases in between.

V usage is TRBV18 and J usage is TRBJ2-2; D possibly corresponds to TRBD2 (6 bases). CDR3 length: 14 amino acids. Germline CDR1 and CDR2: KGHSH and LQKENI. The V and J ends lost 10 bases and 0 bases respectively, with 12 bases between them. Written as DNA, the CDR3 is TGTGCCACGGTCGGGACTTCGAACACCGGGGAGCTGTTTTTT. Its translation: CATVGTSNTGELFF. Supplemented by reference TRBV18 and TRBJ2-2, the full variable domain reads NAGVMQNPRHLVRRRGQEARLRCSPMKGHSHVYWYRQLPEEGLKFMVYLQKENIIDESGMPKERFSAEFPKEGPSILRIQQVVRGDSAAYFCATVGTSNTGELFFGEGSRLTVL.

V and J are TRBV4-3 and TRBJ1-3; D gene ambiguous. CDR3 size: 15 residues. CDR1 and CDR2 (germline): LGHNA, YSLEER. V was cut by 4 bases and J by 2 bases, with 12 bases left in between. CDR3 region: CASSRYTAPGNTIYF. The DNA for the CDR3 is TGCGCCAGCAGCCGGTACACAGCGCCTGGAAACACCATATATTTT.

This chain joins TRBV11-1 and TRBJ2-2; no definite D call. V dropped 4 bases and J dropped 4 bases, with 10 bases sitting between them. The CDR3 has 14 residues. Germline V lookup: CDR1 SGHAT, CDR2 FQDESV (reference sequence). In DNA, the CDR3 is TGTGCCAGCAGCTCCCGTACGAGCACCGGGGAGCTGTTTTTT. It encodes CASSSRTSTGELFF.